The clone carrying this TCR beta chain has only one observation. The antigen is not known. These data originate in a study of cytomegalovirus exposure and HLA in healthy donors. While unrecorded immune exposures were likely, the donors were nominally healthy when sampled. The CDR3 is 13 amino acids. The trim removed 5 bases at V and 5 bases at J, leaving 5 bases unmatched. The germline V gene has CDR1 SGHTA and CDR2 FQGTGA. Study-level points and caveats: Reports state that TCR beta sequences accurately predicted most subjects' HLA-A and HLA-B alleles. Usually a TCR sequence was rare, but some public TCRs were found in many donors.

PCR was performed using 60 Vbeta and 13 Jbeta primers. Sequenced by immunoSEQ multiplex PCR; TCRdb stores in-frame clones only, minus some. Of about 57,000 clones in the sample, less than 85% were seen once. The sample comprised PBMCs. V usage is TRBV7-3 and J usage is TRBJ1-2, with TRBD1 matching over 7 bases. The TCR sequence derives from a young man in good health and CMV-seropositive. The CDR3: CASSPSTGYGYTF. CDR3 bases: TGTGCCAGCAGCCCCTCGACAGGGTATGGCTACACCTTC.